The 2 T cell receptor beta chains presented below share a single source sample, sequenced in a study of cytomegalovirus exposure and HLA in healthy donors. The data were produced by immunoSEQ multiplex PCR, yet TCRdb's version contains in-frame clones alone and is incomplete. The top ten hold about 2% of the sample, which has 95,000 to 150,000 clones, roughly 89% seen once. Sequenced: PBMCs. These receptor sequences come from a woman between 18 and 29 years old in good health and CMV-seronegative.

The chain carries TRBV6-4 and TRBJ1-3; D is unresolved. The germline V and J ends were trimmed by 7 bases and 0 bases, with 25 bases remaining between them. The germline gives CDR1 MRHNA, CDR2 SNTAGT. There are 19 residues in the CDR3. DNA for the CDR3: TGTGCCAGCAACGGAGATATAAGACGGGTCCAAAACTCTGGAAACACCATATATTTT. Translated, it gives CASNGDIRRVQNSGNTIYF.

The V call is TRBV19, the J call TRBJ2-2, with 10 positions matching TRBD2. Germline CDR1 is LNHDA and CDR2 is SQIVND (reference sequence). Unmatched junction bases numbered 4, after V lost 5 bases and J lost 4 bases. CDR3 size: 15 residues. The CDR3 reads CASSPSGRGTGELFF. The CDR3 DNA sequence: TGTGCCAGTAGTCCTAGCGGGAGAGGCACCGGGGAGCTGTTTTTT.